This TCR beta chain was observed in a study of siplizumab effects on memory and regulatory T cells. Study observations and caveats: Just a small share of alloreactive clones was traced back to unstimulated subsets. Naive T cells appeared more varied than memory cells and looked like key alloresponse contributors.

Only in-frame clones appear in the TCRdb table, and some are missing; sequencing was by immunoSEQ multiplex PCR. The sample includes about 97,000 clones, approximately 90% seen only once; the top ten take approximately 1.2%. CDR1 SGHTA and CDR2 FQGNSA come from the germline V gene. This CDR3 spans 16 amino acids. V trimming: 1 base; J trimming: 7 bases; junction bases outside the gene matches: 9. A remark on this clone: Its antigen is unknown.

The sequence came from a human donor in good health. V gene TRBV7-2 combines with J gene TRBJ2-1; 8 nucleotides agree with TRBD2. Material: CD4+ T cells sorted from blood. The CDR3 DNA reads as TGTGCCAGCAGCTTAGTGTCTAGCGGGTCGGGGAATGAGCAGTTCTTC. Translation: CASSLVSSGSGNEQFF.